This TCR beta chain was recorded in a study of CD8+CD57+ T cells in acquired aplastic anemia. Study-level background: Sorted CD4+ and CD8+ cells yielded DNA averaging roughly 3.3 ug. Healthy donor sequencing depth: around 10 million CD4+, some 11 million CD8+ reads. Study results and caveats: Patients had around 30 CD8+ CDR3 sequences in common with controls (the shared set). Statistical testing detected no significant gap in CD8+ Simpson's diversity between patients and controls.

Genomic DNA constituted the template upon which TCR beta VDJ and CDR3 profiling was performed. TCRdb independently ran MiXCR on the reads; one entry per CDR3 protein. The table includes roughly 420,000 distinct CDR3 sequences, 65% to 80% detected once. This clonotype was found many times. What it binds is not known. The J segment lost 5 bases and the V segment lost 3 bases, leaving 12 bases of the junction unmatched. Germline V gene sequence: CDR1 DFQATT, CDR2 SNEGSKA (reference sequence). This CDR3 is built from 15 residues. This sequence was found in a human donor in good health, serving as a control. The chain employs TRBV20-1 and TRBJ2-7; 8 bases are a match to TRBD2. Material for sequencing was sorted CD4+, CD8+, or CD8+CD57+ T cells (not recorded which) from PBMCs. This CDR3 reads CSASGIRGGRNEQYF. The CDR3 nucleotides read TGCAGTGCTAGCGGCATTCGGGGGGGCAGAAACGAGCAGTACTTC.